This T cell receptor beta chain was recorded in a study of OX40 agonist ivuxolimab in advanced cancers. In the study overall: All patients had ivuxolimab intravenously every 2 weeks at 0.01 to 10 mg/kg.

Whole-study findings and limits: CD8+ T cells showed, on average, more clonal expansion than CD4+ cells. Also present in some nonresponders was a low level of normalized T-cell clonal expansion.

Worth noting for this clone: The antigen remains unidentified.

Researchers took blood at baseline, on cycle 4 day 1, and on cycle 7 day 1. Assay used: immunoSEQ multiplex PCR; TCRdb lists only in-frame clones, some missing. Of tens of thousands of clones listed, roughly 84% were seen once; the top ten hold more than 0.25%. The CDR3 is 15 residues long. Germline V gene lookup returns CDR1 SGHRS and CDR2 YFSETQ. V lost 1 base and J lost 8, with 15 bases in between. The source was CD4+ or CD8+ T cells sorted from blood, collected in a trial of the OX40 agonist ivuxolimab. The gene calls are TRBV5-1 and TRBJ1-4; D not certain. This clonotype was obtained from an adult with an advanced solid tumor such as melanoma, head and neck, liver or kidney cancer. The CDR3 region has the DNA TGCGCCAGCAGCTTGTCGGGTGCGACTGAAGAAAAACTGTTTTTT. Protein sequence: CASSLSGATEEKLFF.